This TCR beta chain emerged from a study of cytomegalovirus exposure and HLA in healthy donors. Study overall: About 200 million T cells yielded 110 million or so unique TCR beta sequences in earlier analysis.

Per the germline V gene, CDR1 is LGHNA and CDR2 is YSLEER. After removal of 6 bases from V and 8 bases from J, the junction contained 10 bases not matched to a gene. The CDR3 covers 15 residues. 60 Vbeta and 13 Jbeta primers were used in PCR. Clones were sequenced by immunoSEQ multiplex PCR, and TCRdb holds only the in-frame ones, with some missing. The sample contains some 150,000 clones, 55% to 75% of which appear only once. The study, taken as a whole, reports: Presence/absence analyses assumed roughly uniform sequencing depth across donors, which may not hold.

This clone occurred a few times. Its antigen remains unidentified. Sequencing used PBMCs. The chain is built from TRBV4-3 and TRBJ1-6; 7 bases are a match to TRBD1. This clonotype was obtained from a human donor in good health. The CDR3 sequence: CASSTNRGIDSPLHF. CDR3 nucleotides: TGCGCCAGCAGTACGAACAGGGGAATTGATTCACCCCTCCACTTT.